This entry lists 21 T cell receptor beta chains sequenced from one sample in a study of blood T cells in healthy people across ages. A J-beta primer mix and a sample-barcoded 5' primer were used in a second PCR of about 7 to 12 cycles. TCRdb passed the 5' RACE reads through MiXCR, listing each CDR3 protein once. The data contain some 1.8 million distinct CDR3 sequences, around 40% of them singletons. What was sequenced was blood. Receptors originate from a human donor in good health.

This clonotype was counted at least ten times. The chain combines TRBV9 with TRBJ2-5; unclear D gene. V was shortened by 5 bases and J by 3 bases, with 11 bases between the two germline ends. The germline V gene encodes CDR1 SGDLS and CDR2 YYNGEE. This CDR3 has 13 residues. CDR3 DNA sequence: TGTGCCAGCAGTAAAGGATCTGAAGAGACCCAGTACTTC. Protein sequence: CASSKGSEETQYF.

This clonotype was found a few times. This sequence joins TRBV20-1 and TRBJ1-2; no definite D call. Trimming left V 3 bases short and J 7 bases short, with 24 bases between. In germline, CDR1 is DFQATT, CDR2 SNEGSKA (reference sequence). The CDR3 runs to 16 residues. The DNA of the CDR3 is TGCAGTGCTAGGGCAATTGAGGGTGATAAACAAACTGGCTACACCTTC. Its translation is CSARAIEGDKQTGYTF.

This clonotype was counted between two and nine times. The chain employs TRBV5-1 and TRBJ1-4, with TRBD1 identical over 8 bases. The trim removed 4 bases at V and 7 bases at J, leaving 12 bases unmatched. Germline CDR1 and CDR2: SGHRS and YFSETQ. This CDR3 is 16 amino acids long. The CDR3 loop reads CASSQQPTGEGEKLFF. The CDR3 region has the DNA TGCGCCAGCAGCCAACAACCGACAGGGGAAGGTGAAAAACTGTTTTTT.

J is TRBJ1-1 and V is TRBV2; 7 nucleotides align to TRBD1. The CDR3 has 13 amino acids. Germline CDR1 SNHLY, CDR2 FYNNEI. The V segment lost 10 bases and the J segment 2 bases; nucleotides outside the gene matches: 7. CDR3 residues: CATYRDRNTEAFF. CDR3 sequence (DNA): TGTGCCACCTACAGGGACAGAAACACTGAAGCTTTCTTT. Together with reference TRBV2 and TRBJ1-1, the CDR3 gives the full variable domain: EPEVTQTPSHQVTQMGQEVILRCVPISNHLYFYWYRQILGQKVEFLVSFYNNEISEKSEIFDDQFSVERPDGSNFTLKIRSTKLEDSAMYFCATYRDRNTEAFFGQGTRLTVV.

This clonotype appeared a few times. The chain joins TRBV29-1 to TRBJ1-1; no reliable D call. This CDR3 region has 15 residues. Trimming removed 6 bases at V and 1 base at J, with 18 bases between. Germline CDR1 SQVTM, CDR2 ANQGSEA. The CDR3 protein is CSVFNSWAKNTEAFF. The CDR3 DNA sequence: TGCAGCGTCTTCAACAGCTGGGCCAAGAACACTGAAGCTTTCTTT.

J is TRBJ1-2 and V is TRBV6-5; 9 bases map to TRBD1. CDR3 length: 14 amino acids. Germline V gene data show CDR1 as MNHEY and CDR2 as SVGAGI. With V trimmed by 6 bases and J by 6 bases, 8 bases remained unmatched. The CDR3 loop reads CASRGTGNHDGYTF. The CDR3 DNA follows: TGTGCCAGCAGGGGGACAGGGAATCACGATGGCTACACCTTC.

A note on this clonotype: A read error is possible here, since a much larger clone lies one base away. The rearrangement joins TRBV20-1 to TRBJ2-4; D possibly corresponds to TRBD1 (6 bases). The length of the CDR3 is 15 residues. Trimming cost V 0 bases and J 13 bases, with 22 bases left between them. Germline V CDR1 and CDR2: DFQATT, SNEGSKA (reference sequence). The DNA of the CDR3 is TGCAGTGCTAGAGAAGCAGGGGAGTACCAAGAGGCCCAGTACTTC. Its translation is CSAREAGEYQEAQYF.

This CDR3 is CASMRDRTYSNQPQHF. The CDR3 DNA reads TGTGCCAGCATGAGGGACAGAACCTATAGCAATCAGCCCCAGCATTTT. The V and J genes are TRBV6-2 or TRBV6-3 and TRBJ1-5, with 7 bases lining up with TRBD1. CDR3 length equals 16 residues. The V gene end was trimmed by 7 bases and the J gene end by 0 bases; junction bases not matched to a gene: 9. CDR1 and CDR2 (germline): MNHEY, SVGEGT.

The chain carries TRBV29-1 and TRBJ2-7; a weak D match, TRBD2 (5 bases). The V and J ends lost 5 bases and 2 bases respectively, with 16 bases between them. Germline CDR1 SQVTM, CDR2 ANQGSEA. The CDR3 has 14 residues. The CDR3 bases are TGCAGCGTTTCGGCCCCCGGGGAGACCTACGAGCAGTACTTC. It specifies CSVSAPGETYEQYF.

The CDR3 DNA reads as TGTGCCAGCAGCGGGCCGGGACAGGGGGCCGGCTCTCATGAGCAGTTCTTC. This translates into CASSGPGQGAGSHEQFF. This chain connects TRBV7-9 to TRBJ2-1; the match to TRBD1 covers 12 bases. Unmatched junction bases numbered 13, after V lost 5 bases and J lost 8 bases. The CDR3 is 17 amino acids. Germline CDR1 reads SEHNR; CDR2 reads FQNEAQ (reference sequence).

This chain links TRBV14 with TRBJ1-2; D is unclear. The CDR3 consists of 16 residues. V shed 0 bases and J shed 3 bases, with 14 bases lying between them. Germline loops: CDR1 SGHDN, CDR2 FVKESK. The CDR3 spells CASSQDDYRRYYGYTF. As DNA, the CDR3 is TGTGCCAGCAGCCAAGACGACTACAGAAGATACTATGGCTACACCTTC.

This clonotype was detected only a few times. This chain uses TRBV5-1 with TRBJ1-4, with D unclear. This CDR3 comprises 14 residues. CDR1 is SGHRS and CDR2 is YFSETQ in the germline V gene. V dropped 4 bases and J dropped 0 bases, with 7 bases sitting between them. CDR3 sequence: CASSESATNEKLFF. The CDR3 DNA reads as TGCGCCAGCAGCGAAAGTGCAACTAATGAAAAACTGTTTTTT.

The V and J genes are TRBV5-1 and TRBJ1-2, with D perhaps matching TRBD1 (5 bases). Germline V CDR1 and CDR2: SGHRS, YFSETQ. V was clipped by 0 bases and J by 8 bases, with 11 bases between them. This CDR3 has 13 residues. The CDR3 DNA reads as TGCGCCAGCAGCTTGGGTGTAGGGACCGGCTACACCTTC. Protein sequence: CASSLGVGTGYTF.

This clonotype has just a few counts. The rearrangement links TRBV29-1 to TRBJ1-4, with TRBD1 as a possible D gene (5 bases). Germline CDR1 and CDR2: SQVTM and ANQGSEA. CDR3 size: 16 residues. Trimming removed 7 bases from V and 0 bases from J, with 18 bases in between. DNA for the CDR3: TGCAGCGCCCTCGGCGAGACAGTCGCAACTAATGAAAAACTGTTTTTT. Translation gives CSALGETVATNEKLFF.

The chain is built from TRBV20-1 and TRBJ2-3; 10 bases align to TRBD1. J was trimmed by 7 bases and V by 5 bases; bases with no gene match: 6. The CDR3 loop spans 13 amino acids. Germline CDR1 and CDR2: DFQATT and SNEGSKA (reference sequence). In DNA, the CDR3 is TGCAGTGCTGGCGGACAGGGGGGAAATACGCAGTATTTT. It translates to CSAGGQGGNTQYF.

This rearrangement joins TRBV4-3 to TRBJ2-2, with 11 positions matching TRBD2. The CDR3 length is 17 residues. Germline CDR1 LGHNA, CDR2 YSLEER. Trimming took 4 bases from V and 4 from J; bases not matched to a gene: 8. CDR3 amino acids: CASSLRLAGGPTGELFF. CDR3 DNA sequence: TGCGCCAGCAGCCTTCGATTAGCGGGGGGGCCCACCGGGGAGCTGTTTTTT.

The genes are TRBV10-3 and TRBJ2-7; possible D gene TRBD2, 7 bases. The CDR3 spans 15 residues. Per the germline V gene, CDR1 is ENHRY and CDR2 is SYGVKD. The V gene lost 1 base and the J gene lost 2 bases, with 12 bases spanning the gap. CDR3 nucleotide sequence: TGTGCCATCAGTGAGTTAGAGGGGGGGCCCTACGAGCAGTACTTC. Encoded protein: CAISELEGGPYEQYF.

This clonotype was counted between two and nine times. The CDR3 DNA is TGTGCCACGACACAGGACAGGGACGTGAACACTGAAGCTTTCTTT. Its protein is CATTQDRDVNTEAFF. The J gene is TRBJ1-1, the V gene TRBV6-6, with TRBD1 matching over 8 bases. The CDR3 has 15 residues. Per germline, CDR1 MNHNY and CDR2 SVGAGI (reference sequence). Trimming cost V 10 bases and J 0 bases; bases outside gene matches: 10.

The chain combines TRBV5-1 with TRBJ1-1; D uncertain. The V end was cut by 0 bases, the J end by 6 bases, with 9 bases between. Germline V gives CDR1 SGHRS, CDR2 YFSETQ. This CDR3 has 13 residues. This chain's CDR3 is CASSLGTAAEAFF. As DNA, the CDR3 is TGCGCCAGCAGCTTGGGGACCGCTGCTGAAGCTTTCTTT.

To note about this clonotype: An end of the junction does not agree with germline; a read error may underlie this. The rearrangement joins TRBV5-1 to TRBJ2-3; TRBD1 might be the D (6 bases). Germline CDR1 is SGHRS and CDR2 is YFSETQ. The CDR3 has 15 amino acids. The CDR3 region has the DNA TGCGCCAGCACCATCCTAGGGGGAAGCACAGATACGCGGTATTTT. Its translation: CASTILGGSTDTRYF.

This sequence joins TRBV6-5 and TRBJ1-2; unclear D gene. The V gene lost 4 bases and the J gene lost 1 base, with 7 bases spanning the gap. CDR1 is MNHEY, CDR2 SVGAGI, per germline. CDR3 length equals 13 residues. The CDR3 DNA reads TGTGCCAGCAGTTCCCTTAATAACTATGGCTACACCTTC. It yields the protein CASSSLNNYGYTF.